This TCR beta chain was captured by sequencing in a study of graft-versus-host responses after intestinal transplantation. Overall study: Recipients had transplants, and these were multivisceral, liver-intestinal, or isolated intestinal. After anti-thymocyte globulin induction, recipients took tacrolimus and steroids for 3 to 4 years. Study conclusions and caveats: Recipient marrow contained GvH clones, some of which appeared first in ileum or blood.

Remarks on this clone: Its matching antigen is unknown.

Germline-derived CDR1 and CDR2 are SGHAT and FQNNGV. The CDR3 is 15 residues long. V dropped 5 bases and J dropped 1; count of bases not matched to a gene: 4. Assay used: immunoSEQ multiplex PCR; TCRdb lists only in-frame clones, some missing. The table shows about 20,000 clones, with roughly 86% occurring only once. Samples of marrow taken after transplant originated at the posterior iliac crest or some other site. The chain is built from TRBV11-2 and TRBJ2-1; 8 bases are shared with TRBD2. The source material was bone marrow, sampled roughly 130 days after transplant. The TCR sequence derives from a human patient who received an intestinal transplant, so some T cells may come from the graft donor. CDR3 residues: CASSPTSGSYNEQFF. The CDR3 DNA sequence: TGTGCCAGCAGCCCCACTAGCGGTTCCTACAATGAGCAGTTCTTC.